This paragraph reports one TCR beta chain. Its antigen is not identified. The sample comes from a study of cytomegalovirus exposure and HLA in healthy donors. Primers: 60 Vbeta forward and 13 Jbeta reverse. Sequenced by immunoSEQ multiplex PCR; TCRdb stores in-frame clones only, minus some. The data show 200,000 or so clones, 82% seen once. Trimming cost V 10 bases and J 3 bases; bases outside gene matches: 8. Per the germline V gene, CDR1 is LNHDA and CDR2 is SQIVND (reference sequence). CDR3 length: 14 amino acids. Findings and caveats of the study: Researchers reported in a later analysis that a missense DCLRE1C variant was tied to TCR beta V- and J-gene trimming.

The chain employs TRBV19 and TRBJ1-1, with TRBD1 matching 10 bases. The receptor was isolated from a boy between 2 and 10 years old in good health and CMV-seronegative. The specimen sequenced was PBMCs. The CDR3 region has the DNA TGTGCCACCAAGTACGGACAGGGGGACACTGAAGCTTTCTTT. This gives the protein CATKYGQGDTEAFF. Based on the CDR3 plus reference TRBV19 and TRBJ1-1, the full variable domain is DGGITQSPKYLFRKEGQNVTLSCEQNLNHDAMYWYRQDPGQGLRLIYYSQIVNDFQKGDIAEGYSVSREKKESFPLTVTSAQKNPTAFYLCATKYGQGDTEAFFGQGTRLTVV.